This T cell receptor (beta chain) was sequenced in a study of T cells in Graves' hyperthyroidism and ophthalmopathy. This clonotype appeared many times. Its antigen is not known. The study, taken as a whole, reports: Peripheral blood also featured most of the thyroid clonotypes expanded above 0.001.

The CDR3 totals 14 residues. Germline CDR1 is SQVTM and CDR2 is ANQGSEA. Trimming took off 6 bases at V and 2 bases at J, with 15 bases between the two ends. TCR beta CDR3 regions were amplified from RNA. A set of HTBI primers served as the primers for a first-round RT-PCR of the TCR CDR3. TCRdb recomputed calls from the multiplex PCR reads with MiXCR, one row per CDR3 protein. The table records approximately 430,000 distinct CDR3 sequences, 15% to 19% of them present only once. This clonotype was sampled from a woman aged 18-30 years with Graves' hyperthyroidism. The rearrangement uses TRBV29-1 and TRBJ2-3; D is perhaps TRBD2 (6 bases). Sequencing was carried out using blood. The CDR3 DNA follows: TGCAGCGTGGTGAAGGACTATCACACAGATACGCAGTATTTT. Residues: CSVVKDYHTDTQYF.